The sequence of this T cell receptor beta chain was determined in a study of shared clonotypes between healthy human individuals. General observations from the study: Naive CD4 clonotypes were shared across several donors at approximately 5.3%. Though the depth was large, rarefaction showed that sorted-subset sequencing was incomplete. Blood was the only sampled material, and tissue repertoires likely differ.

Produced via immunoSEQ multiplex PCR; TCRdb's table is partial and in-frame only. The repertoire has hundreds of thousands of clones, 95% to 98% of them found once; the top ten carry roughly 0.29%. The V gene end was trimmed by 4 bases and the J gene end by 5 bases; junction bases not matched to a gene: 7. Germline CDR1 and CDR2: SEHNR and FQNEAQ (reference sequence). This CDR3 contains 14 residues. Naive CD8 cells lacked CD45RO and underwent positive selection for CCR7, leaving out terminally differentiated effector memory CD45RA+ cells. Points on this clone: The antigen is undetermined.

The sequenced sample was naive CD8+ T cells sorted from blood. The chain combines TRBV7-9 with TRBJ2-7, with 8 bases identical to TRBD1. The source of this sequence is a man aged 30 to 39 in good health. The CDR3 bases are TGTGCCAGCAGCTCCAACAGGGGGATTGACGAGCAGTACTTC. Amino acid sequence: CASSSNRGIDEQYF.